This T cell receptor (beta chain) was captured in a study of blood T cell repertoires in COVID-19. Study context: The analysed material was cDNA or gDNA that came from T cells, B-cell-depleted T cells, or PBMCs.

Measured with immunoSEQ multiplex PCR; TCRdb has only the in-frame clones, and not every one. The table lists around 100,000 clones, 85% to 90% of them singletons. The CDR3 runs 15 residues. Per germline, CDR1 MNHEY and CDR2 SVGAGI. J was trimmed by 8 bases and V by 0 bases; bases with no gene match: 6. The clonotype originates from a woman over 75 with acute or convalescent COVID-19. The sequenced sample was peripheral blood. The chain has TRBV6-5 and TRBJ1-4; 7 positions agree with TRBD1. The CDR3 DNA reads TGTGCCAGCAGTTACTCTACAGGGGAAAGGGAAAAACTGTTTTTT. Amino acid sequence: CASSYSTGEREKLFF.